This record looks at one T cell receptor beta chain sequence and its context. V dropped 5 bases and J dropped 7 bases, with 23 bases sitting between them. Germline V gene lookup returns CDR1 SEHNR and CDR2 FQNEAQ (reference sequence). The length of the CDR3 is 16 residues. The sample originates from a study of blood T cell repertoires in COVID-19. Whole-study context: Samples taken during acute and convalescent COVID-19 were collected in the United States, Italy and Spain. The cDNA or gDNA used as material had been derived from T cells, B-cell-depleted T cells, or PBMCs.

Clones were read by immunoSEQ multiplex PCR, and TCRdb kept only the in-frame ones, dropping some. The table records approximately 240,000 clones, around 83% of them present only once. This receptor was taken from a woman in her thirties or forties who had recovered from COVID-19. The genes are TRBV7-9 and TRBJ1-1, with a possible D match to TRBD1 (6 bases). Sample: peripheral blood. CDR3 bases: TGTGCCAGCAGCCCACCCCCCGGGACACCTCGGGTTGAAGCTTTCTTT. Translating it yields CASSPPPGTPRVEAFF.